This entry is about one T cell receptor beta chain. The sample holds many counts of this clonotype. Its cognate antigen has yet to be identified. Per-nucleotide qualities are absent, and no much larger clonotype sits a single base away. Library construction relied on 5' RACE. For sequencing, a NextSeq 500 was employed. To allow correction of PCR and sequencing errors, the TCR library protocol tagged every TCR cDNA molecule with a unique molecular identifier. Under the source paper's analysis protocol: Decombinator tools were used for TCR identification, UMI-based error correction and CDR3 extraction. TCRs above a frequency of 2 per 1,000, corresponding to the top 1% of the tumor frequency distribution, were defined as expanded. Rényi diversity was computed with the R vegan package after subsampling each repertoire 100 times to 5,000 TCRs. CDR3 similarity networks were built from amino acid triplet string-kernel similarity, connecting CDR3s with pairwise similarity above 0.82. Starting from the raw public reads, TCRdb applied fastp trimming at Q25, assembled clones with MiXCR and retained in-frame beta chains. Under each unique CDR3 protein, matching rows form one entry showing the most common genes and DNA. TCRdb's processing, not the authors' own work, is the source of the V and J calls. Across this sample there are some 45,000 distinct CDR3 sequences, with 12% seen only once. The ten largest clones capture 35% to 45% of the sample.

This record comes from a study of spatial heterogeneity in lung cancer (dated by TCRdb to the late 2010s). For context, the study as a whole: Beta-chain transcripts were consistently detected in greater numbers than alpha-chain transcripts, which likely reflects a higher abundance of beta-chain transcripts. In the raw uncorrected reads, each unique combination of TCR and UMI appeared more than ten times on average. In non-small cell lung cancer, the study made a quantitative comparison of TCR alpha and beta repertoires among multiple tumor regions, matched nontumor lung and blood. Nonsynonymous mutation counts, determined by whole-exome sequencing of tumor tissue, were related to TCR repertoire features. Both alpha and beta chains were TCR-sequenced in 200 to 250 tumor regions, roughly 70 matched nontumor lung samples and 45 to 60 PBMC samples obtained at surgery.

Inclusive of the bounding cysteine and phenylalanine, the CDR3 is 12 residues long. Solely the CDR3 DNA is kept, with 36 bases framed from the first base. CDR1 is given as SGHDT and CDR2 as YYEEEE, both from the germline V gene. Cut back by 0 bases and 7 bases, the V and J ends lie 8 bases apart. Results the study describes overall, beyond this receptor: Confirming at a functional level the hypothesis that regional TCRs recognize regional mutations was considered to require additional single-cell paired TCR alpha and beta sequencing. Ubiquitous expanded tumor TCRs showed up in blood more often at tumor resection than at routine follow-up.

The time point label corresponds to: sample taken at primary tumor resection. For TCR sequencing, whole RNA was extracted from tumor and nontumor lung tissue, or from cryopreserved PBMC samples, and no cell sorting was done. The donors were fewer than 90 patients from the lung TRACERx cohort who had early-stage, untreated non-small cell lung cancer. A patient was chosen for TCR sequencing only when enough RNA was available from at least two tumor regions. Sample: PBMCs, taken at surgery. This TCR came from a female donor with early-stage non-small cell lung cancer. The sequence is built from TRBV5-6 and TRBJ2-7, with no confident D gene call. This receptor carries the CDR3 CASSLVEREQYF. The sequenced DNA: TGTGCCAGCAGCTTGGTGGAGAGGGAGCAGTACTTC.